This record looks at one T cell receptor (beta chain) sequence and its context. Its antigen has not been determined. The junction shows a germline mismatch at one end, possibly a read error. This entry belongs to a study of tumor-infiltrating lymphocytes in primary liver carcinoma (dated by TCRdb to about 2017). About the investigation overall: Of the five patients, three men and two women aged 30 to 69 years, four had hepatocellular carcinoma and one had combined HCC and intrahepatic cholangiocarcinoma. The tumors of the five patients were staged as T1-T3 N0M0, with maximum diameters ranging from roughly 4 to 10 cm. Samples yielded roughly 3.65 to 7.5 million productive TCRbeta reads; read depth did not differ significantly between tissue types. TCRbeta repertoire sequencing, expression microarrays and whole-exome sequencing were combined in the study across five regions of each liver tumor, with adjacent normal tissue and blood also included. A total of roughly 35 specimens from 5 patients went through TCRbeta repertoire sequencing, namely 25 tumor regions, 5 adjacent noncancerous liver tissues and 5 peripheral blood samples. Repertoires from technical replicates were highly reproducible, with mean shared-clone rates roughly 0.86 and correlation coefficients above 0.95.

According to the germline V gene, CDR1 reads LGHNA and CDR2 reads YNFKEQ. The CDR3 runs 15 amino acids, cysteine and phenylalanine included. The DNA shown is the 45-base CDR3, in frame from base 1. Using a constant-region primer and ProtoScript II reverse transcriptase, TCRbeta-specific cDNA was reverse-transcribed from roughly 460 ng total RNA. Construction of the TCRbeta libraries relied on three nested rounds of multiplex PCR, following a slightly modified ARM-PCR procedure. Each of the first two PCR rounds ran for nine to eleven cycles and used multiplex TRBV1-TRBV30 forward primers together with a Cbeta reverse primer. Sample barcodes and Illumina adapters were added in a final 25-cycle PCR with Deep VentR polymerase. Before sequencing, amplicons of 200-500 bp were gel-purified using a QIAquick gel extraction kit. TCRbeta amplicons were sequenced on an Illumina HiSeq 2500 with 250-bp paired-end reads. Concerning the study's data processing: Quality trimming of reads was performed with Trimmomatic v0.33, and paired reads were merged with FLASH v1.2.11 so that full CDR3 sequences could be recovered. V, D and J germline segments were assigned to the rearranged TCRbeta sequences using MiGEC v1.2.1b. VDJtools v1.0.0 computed clonotype statistics and Shannon-Wiener diversity indices. Except for diversity analysis, only the 250 most abundant clonotypes of each sample were used in subsequent analyses to reduce sampling bias. TCRdb passed the public sequencing reads through fastp at Q25 and MiXCR, retaining productive beta sequences. A single entry per CDR3 protein holds the most common genes and DNA from its merged rows. In this record, the V and J calls reflect TCRdb's handling and not the investigators' own analysis. A total of some 95,000 distinct CDR3 sequences appear in this sample, 55% to 75% of them only once. Of the sample, 25% to 35% is held by the ten largest clones.

Study-wide conclusions, independent of this receptor: Comparison of CD4+ and CD8+ T cell repertoires was precluded by the use of bulk unsorted samples. Pairs of tumor regions showed greater repertoire overlap (mean around 36%) than tumor-adjacent pairs (about 17%) or tumor-blood pairs (roughly 15%), which is consistent with antigen-driven expansion. Only 4 or 5 patients were included in the study, and the authors note that the findings should be validated in a larger study. Because only the TCR beta chain was sequenced and unpaired alpha chains were not captured, true repertoire diversity is likely underestimated. A significantly larger repertoire fraction was made up by the top 250 clones in tumors than in blood (p = 0.039).

Total RNA and DNA were co-extracted without cell sorting from roughly 20-30 mg of bulk tissue using the AllPrep DNA/RNA mini kit. Between November 2015 and March 2016, roughly 5 patients in China with histopathologically diagnosed primary liver carcinoma had their tumors surgically resected. Patients had chronic HBV infection and were treatment-naive at sampling. Fresh tumor and adjacent tissue pieces were bisected, with one half stored in RNAlater at -80 degrees C and the other half sent for histology. In this chain, TRBV4-2 is recombined with TRBJ1-6, with no confident D gene call. Source material: tumor-adjacent normal liver tissue. The TCR originated in a man aged 35 to 55 with primary liver carcinoma and hepatitis B virus infection. The DNA sequence reads TGTACCAGCAGCCATCATAAGGAGAATAATTTACCCCTCCACTTT. It is translated as CTSSHHKENNLPLHF.